This T cell receptor (beta chain) appears in the sequencing data of a study of blood T cell repertoires in COVID-19. The table came from immunoSEQ multiplex PCR; TCRdb's copy has only in-frame clones and leaves some out. The data contain about 68,000 clones, 85% to 90% of them singletons. The receptor was derived from a man in his fifties with active COVID-19. The sequenced material came from peripheral blood.

CDR3 in amino acids: CASSLGTFNSPLHF. CDR3 nucleotides: TGTGCCAGCAGTTTAGGGACATTTAATTCACCCCTCCACTTT. The chain couples TRBV6-5 to TRBJ1-6, with D tentatively TRBD1 (6 bases). V gave up 4 bases and J gave up 6 bases, with 10 bases separating them. From germline, CDR1 is MNHEY and CDR2 SVGAGI. The CDR3 loop spans 14 amino acids.